The 22 T cell receptor beta chains presented below share a single source sample, sequenced in a study of blood T cells in healthy people across ages. The use of a sample-barcoded 5' primer and a J-beta primer mix characterized a second PCR of 7 to 11 cycles. TCRdb reprocessed the 5' RACE reads with MiXCR, giving one entry per CDR3 protein. This sample has 900,000 to 950,000 distinct CDR3 sequences, with approximately 32% found just once. The same sample was also studied in work on T cells of mothers and their children.

Sequencing was carried out using blood. The receptors were sampled from a woman between 40 and 50 years old in good health.

The chain links TRBV5-1 to TRBJ2-3, with D possibly being TRBD2 (6 bases). Germline lookup yields CDR1 SGHRS and CDR2 YFSETQ. The V end was cut by 3 bases, the J end by 0 bases, with 14 bases between. The CDR3 is 16 residues long. Written as DNA, the CDR3 is TGCGCCAGCAGCTCCGGGGGAGGCCGGAGCACAGATACGCAGTATTTT. Protein sequence: CASSSGGGRSTDTQYF.

This clonotype was detected a few times. The chain has TRBV5-1 and TRBJ2-7; 9 nucleotides align to TRBD1. The germline CDR1 and CDR2 sequences are SGHRS and YFSETQ. The CDR3 totals 16 residues. The J segment lost 0 bases and the V segment lost 4 bases, leaving 8 bases of the junction unmatched. DNA of the CDR3: TGCGCCAGCAGCCTCGAGGGACAGGGAAACTCCTACGAGCAGTACTTC. Protein: CASSLEGQGNSYEQYF.

This clonotype was seen only a few times. The CDR3 loop is CASSWGHRNTGELFF. CDR3 DNA: TGCGCCAGCAGCTGGGGACACCGGAACACCGGGGAGCTGTTTTTT. The chain recombines TRBV5-1 with TRBJ2-2, with a tentative D call TRBD1 (6 bases). CDR1 SGHRS and CDR2 YFSETQ come from the germline V gene. The CDR3 covers 15 residues. Trimming took off 3 bases at V and 1 base at J, with 10 bases between the two ends.

This clonotype was observed at least ten times. The V and J genes are TRBV20-1 and TRBJ1-2; D is possibly TRBD1 (6 bases). The CDR3 sequence is 13 residues long. Looked up from germline, CDR1 is DFQATT and CDR2 is SNEGSKA (reference sequence). Trimming stripped 6 bases from V and 8 bases from J, with 19 bases between. The CDR3 nucleotides are TGCAGTGCCGCAGAGGGGGGAAAGGGAGGCTACACCTTC. Protein sequence: CSAAEGGKGGYTF.

This clonotype was seen at least ten times. The chain uses TRBV12-5 and TRBJ2-1; D perhaps matches TRBD2 (6 bases). The CDR3 runs 13 residues. V was pared by 2 bases and J by 5 bases, with 7 bases between. Per germline, CDR1 LGHNT and CDR2 FRNRAP. CDR3 coding DNA: TGTGCTAGTGGTTTGCTAGCGAACAATGAGCAGTTCTTC. Translating it yields CASGLLANNEQFF.

This clonotype has just a few counts. This chain connects TRBV30 to TRBJ1-2; D might be TRBD1 (6 bases). The CDR3 loop spans 14 amino acids. Trimming took 0 bases from V and 2 from J, leaving 10 bases between them. Per germline, CDR1 GTSNPN and CDR2 SVGIG (reference sequence). In nucleotides, the CDR3 is TGTGCCTGGAGTGTCCTTCAGGGGAACTATGGCTACACCTTC. Protein product: CAWSVLQGNYGYTF.

Note on this clonotype: A much larger clone lies a single base off, so this may be a read error. The rearrangement joins TRBV29-1 to TRBJ2-7, with D tentatively TRBD1 or TRBD2 (6 bases each). V shed 7 bases and J shed 6 bases, with 16 bases lying between them. CDR3 length equals 12 residues. Germline V gene lookup returns CDR1 SQVTM and CDR2 ANQGSEA. The CDR3 DNA reads as TGCAGCGGTGTCTCAGGGGACTCCGAGCAGTACTTC. Translating it yields CSGVSGDSEQYF.

This clonotype was detected many times. The gene calls are TRBV2 and TRBJ2-5, with D unresolved. CDR1 is SNHLY, CDR2 FYNNEI, per germline. Trimming cost V 4 bases and J 5 bases, with 17 bases left between them. The CDR3 has 15 residues. Written as DNA, the CDR3 is TGTGCCAGCAGTGCCCCCTCCTTCAGAACGGAGACCCAGTACTTC. This sequence encodes CASSAPSFRTETQYF.

The V gene is TRBV7-2, the J gene TRBJ1-5; TRBD1 is a possible D gene (5 bases). CDR1 SGHTA and CDR2 FQGNSA come from the germline V gene. Between the trimmed V and J ends, which lost 5 bases and 4 bases, there was a span of 15 bases. This CDR3 region has 15 residues. CDR3 in amino acids: CASSLVGEVNQPQHF. CDR3 coding DNA: TGTGCCAGCAGCCTGGTGGGGGAAGTGAATCAGCCCCAGCATTTT.

The chain recombines TRBV4-3 with TRBJ1-1, with D hard to call. The CDR3 length is 15 residues. Deletions cut 1 base from V and 3 bases from J, with 12 bases between. Germline V gene sequence: CDR1 LGHNA, CDR2 YSLEER. The DNA for the CDR3 is TGCGCCAGCAGCCAAGGGGCCTACAGTCACACTGAAGCTTTCTTT. This translates into CASSQGAYSHTEAFF.

The chain recombines TRBV4-3 with TRBJ1-2, with TRBD1 identical over 7 bases. V shed 0 bases and J 3 bases; nucleotides not matched to a gene: 13. Germline loops: CDR1 LGHNA, CDR2 YSLEER. The CDR3 is 18 residues long. CDR3 sequence: CASSQDRRAGGIYYGYTF. CDR3 in DNA: TGCGCCAGCAGCCAAGATCGGCGGGCAGGGGGAATATACTATGGCTACACCTTC.

There are a few counts of this clonotype. The gene calls are TRBV12-3 or TRBV12-4 and TRBJ1-2; possible D gene TRBD1, 6 bases. The CDR3 sequence is 14 residues long. V was clipped by 4 bases and J by 4 bases, with 13 bases between them. CDR3: CASSSYREFYGYTF. CDR3 DNA sequence: TGTGCCAGCAGTTCTTACAGGGAATTCTATGGCTACACCTTC.

This clonotype was detected a few times. The chain couples TRBV5-6 to TRBJ2-1; TRBD1 is a possible D gene (6 bases). This CDR3 is built from 16 residues. Germline values: CDR1 SGHDT, CDR2 YYEEEE. Trimming cost V 0 bases and J 5 bases, with 15 bases left between them. The CDR3 nucleotides are TGTGCCAGCAGCTTGGGGGGGCCCCAGACAAACAATGAGCAGTTCTTC. Translation gives CASSLGGPQTNNEQFF.

This chain uses TRBV28 with TRBJ2-3; TRBD2 agrees at 11 bases. The CDR3 spans 19 residues. V was clipped by 5 bases and J by 0 bases; unmatched bases: 13. In germline, CDR1 is MDHEN, CDR2 SYDVKM. The CDR3 nucleotides read TGTGCCAGCAGTCCAAACCACGCACTAGCGGGGGATAGCACAGATACGCAGTATTTT. It codes for CASSPNHALAGDSTDTQYF.

This clonotype has a handful of counts. V and J are TRBV20-1 and TRBJ2-7; no clear D gene. The CDR3 is 15 residues long. The germline V gene encodes CDR1 DFQATT and CDR2 SNEGSKA (reference sequence). With 1 base removed from V and 0 bases from J, the gap between germline ends came to 13 bases. CDR3 sequence reads: CSARAVGRSSYEQYF. As DNA, the CDR3 is TGCAGTGCTAGAGCAGTGGGCAGAAGCTCCTACGAGCAGTACTTC.

This clonotype has at least ten counts. The genes are TRBV10-2 and TRBJ2-7; D is perhaps TRBD1 or TRBD2 (5 bases each). Trimming removed 6 bases from V and 5 bases from J, with 17 bases in between. Germline CDR1 and CDR2: WSHSY and SAAADI. This CDR3 has 14 amino acids. The CDR3 coding sequence is TGCGCCAGCAGCGGCTGGTGGGGGTTGGACGAGCAGTACTTC. Amino acid sequence: CASSGWWGLDEQYF.

The chain couples TRBV27 to TRBJ2-1, with 12 bases that match TRBD1. Germline assignment: CDR1 MNHEY and CDR2 SMNVEV (reference sequence). This CDR3 is built from 16 residues. Germline trimming cut 2 bases from V and 8 bases from J; bases unmatched to any gene: 7. CDR3 residues: CASSLLGQGASDEQFF. The CDR3 DNA reads TGTGCCAGCAGTTTACTGGGACAGGGGGCCTCAGATGAGCAGTTCTTC.

This clonotype has just a few counts. DNA of the CDR3: TGTGCCAGCAGCCGTCCCGCCGGGACAGATACGCAGTATTTT. This gives the protein CASSRPAGTDTQYF. The V gene is TRBV28, the J gene TRBJ2-3; unclear D gene. The CDR3 contains 14 residues. Trimming left V 6 bases short and J 3 bases short, with 13 bases between. Germline lookup yields CDR1 MDHEN and CDR2 SYDVKM.

As DNA, the CDR3 is TGCGCCAGCAGCCAAGGTCAGGGCAGGGGGGTTAACTATGGCTACACCTTC. It yields the protein CASSQGQGRGVNYGYTF. The V gene is TRBV4-1, the J gene TRBJ1-2; 7 bases map to TRBD1. The germline gives CDR1 MGHRA, CDR2 YSYEKL. This CDR3 contains 17 residues. Germline trimming cut 1 base from V and 1 base from J; bases unmatched to any gene: 9.

This clonotype was seen a handful of times. CDR3 nucleotides: TGTGCCAGCAGTTACCCGTCGGAGATGAACACTGAAGCTTTCTTT. Amino acid sequence: CASSYPSEMNTEAFF. This sequence joins TRBV6-2 or TRBV6-3 and TRBJ1-1; D remains ambiguous. The CDR3 is 15 residues long. V was clipped by 2 bases and J by 0 bases, with 10 bases between them. Per the germline V gene, CDR1 is MNHEY and CDR2 is SVGEGT.

This clonotype turned up a few times. The chain employs TRBV20-1 and TRBJ2-5; 10 positions agree with TRBD2. The J call is doubtful: the DNA matches TRBJ2-7 better. CDR1 is DFQATT, CDR2 SNEGSKA, per germline (reference sequence). CDR3 size: 15 residues. The CDR3 loop reads CSAPESSSGGNEQYF. CDR3 sequence (DNA): TGCAGTGCTCCAGAGAGCTCTAGCGGGGGAAACGAGCAGTACTTC.

The sample holds many counts of this clonotype. A much larger clonotype is one base distant, so this may be a read error. The V call is TRBV5-1, the J call TRBJ1-2; D is uncertain. CDR1 is SGHRS, CDR2 YFSETQ, per germline. This CDR3 has 12 residues. V was pared by 1 base and J by 3 bases, with 4 bases between. As DNA, the CDR3 is TGCGCCAGCAGCTTGTTGGACTATGGCTACACCTTC. This translates into CASSLLDYGYTF.